Below are 20 T cell receptor beta chains sequenced from a single sample in a study of T cell responses to AZD1222 COVID-19 vaccine. Some clones are missing from TCRdb's copy, which holds only in-frame ones; the method was immunoSEQ multiplex PCR. The sample holds about 160,000 clones, approximately 93% seen once. The source material was peripheral blood, sampled on day 0 of AZD1222 vaccination. The receptor set was obtained from an adult in good health.

This clone was detected once. The rearrangement joins TRBV2 to TRBJ2-5; D not resolved. Germline V gene sequence: CDR1 SNHLY, CDR2 FYNNEI. There are 10 residues in the CDR3. V was pared by 7 bases and J by 5 bases, with 5 bases between. The DNA of the CDR3 is TGTGCCAGCACCCGGGAGACCCAGTACTTC. This codes for CASTRETQYF.

The rearrangement links TRBV28 to TRBJ1-1; a weak D match, TRBD1 (6 bases). Germline V gene sequence: CDR1 MDHEN, CDR2 SYDVKM. V was cut by 4 bases and J by 5 bases, with 14 bases left in between. The CDR3 consists of 14 residues. CDR3 in DNA: TGTGCCAGCAGTTCCCGGGGGCGAAGGACTGAAGCTTTCTTT. Translated, it gives CASSSRGRRTEAFF.

This chain links TRBV25-1 with TRBJ2-4; TRBD2 matches at 8 bases. This CDR3 region has 15 residues. Germline V lookup: CDR1 MGHDK, CDR2 SYGVNS. Losses at the gene ends were 8 bases for V and 11 bases for J; bases not matched to a gene: 17. In DNA form, the CDR3 reads TGTGCCAGCCAAAAGGAGGCGGGGGGCCTCGGAGTTCAGTACTTC. This codes for CASQKEAGGLGVQYF.

The chain couples TRBV4-2 to TRBJ1-3; D is ambiguous. The CDR3 has 14 amino acids. V shed 0 bases and J shed 2 bases, with 5 bases lying between them. CDR1 LGHNA and CDR2 YNFKEQ come from the germline V gene. CDR3 nucleotides: TGTGCCAGCAGCCAAGAGACGGCTGGAAACACCATATATTTT. Amino acid sequence: CASSQETAGNTIYF.

The chain is built from TRBV6-2 or TRBV6-3 and TRBJ1-4; the D is unclear. The V end was cut by 0 bases, the J end by 7 bases, with 9 bases between. This CDR3 region has 14 residues. The V gene's germline CDR1 is MNHEY and CDR2 SVGEGT. The CDR3 region is CASSYSVIGEKLFF. The CDR3 DNA follows: TGTGCCAGCAGTTACTCAGTGATCGGTGAAAAACTGTTTTTT.

The genes are TRBV7-2 and TRBJ2-6; D assignment may be TRBD1 or TRBD2 (5 bases each). The CDR3 consists of 16 residues. CDR1 SGHTA and CDR2 FQGNSA come from the germline V gene. The germline V and J ends were trimmed by 0 bases and 3 bases, with 9 bases remaining between them. The CDR3 nucleotides read TGTGCCAGCAGCTTAGCCCAGGGAGTTGGGGCCAACGTCCTGACTTTC. Protein sequence: CASSLAQGVGANVLTF. Variable domain in full (rest from reference TRBV7-2 and TRBJ2-6): GAGVSQSPSNKVTEKGKDVELRCDPISGHTALYWYRQSLGQGLEFLIYFQGNSAPDKSGLPSDRFSAERTGGSVSTLTIQRTQQEDSAVYLCASSLAQGVGANVLTFGAGSRLTVL.

The genes are TRBV28 and TRBJ1-4, with D hard to call. Trimming pared 6 bases from V and 2 bases from J, leaving 16 bases between. The germline V gene encodes CDR1 MDHEN and CDR2 SYDVKM. There are 16 residues in the CDR3. CDR3 amino acids: CASRQNNRITNEKLFF. The DNA of the CDR3 is TGTGCCAGCAGACAAAACAACAGAATTACTAATGAAAAACTGTTTTTT.

This sequence joins TRBV19 and TRBJ2-2; D call uncertain. Germline values: CDR1 LNHDA, CDR2 SQIVND (reference sequence). Trimming cost V 7 bases and J 7 bases, with 16 bases left between them. The CDR3 covers 14 residues. This CDR3 reads CASNQVTSVGELFF. DNA for the CDR3: TGTGCCAGTAACCAAGTAACCTCTGTCGGGGAGCTGTTTTTT.

This clone was observed a single time. J is TRBJ2-2 and V is TRBV2; D perhaps matches TRBD2 (6 bases). The germline V gene encodes CDR1 SNHLY and CDR2 FYNNEI. This CDR3 spans 14 amino acids. Trimming left V 5 bases short and J 4 bases short, with 11 bases between. The CDR3 region is CASSMEGFTGELFF. Here the CDR3 DNA reads TGTGCCAGCAGTATGGAGGGATTCACCGGGGAGCTGTTTTTT.

The chain is built from TRBV19 and TRBJ1-2; D might be TRBD1 (6 bases). Trimming removed 5 bases from V and 0 bases from J, with 16 bases in between. Germline lookup yields CDR1 LNHDA and CDR2 SQIVND (reference sequence). The CDR3 length is 16 residues. CDR3 DNA sequence: TGTGCCAGTAGTCATCGGGGGGCTCTCTCTAACTATGGCTACACCTTC. It encodes CASSHRGALSNYGYTF.

This clone was recorded only once. This rearrangement joins TRBV5-4 to TRBJ2-5; D might be TRBD2 (6 bases). Germline lookup yields CDR1 SGHNT and CDR2 YYREEE (reference sequence). Trimming stripped 4 bases from V and 1 base from J, with 11 bases between. The CDR3 extends over 14 amino acids. This chain's CDR3 is CASSTGLSQETQYF. The CDR3 coding sequence is TGTGCCAGCAGCACGGGACTTAGCCAAGAGACCCAGTACTTC.

CDR3 in amino acids: CASSEIDSPLLGTEAFF. The CDR3 DNA reads as TGTGCCAGCAGTGAAATTGACAGCCCTCTATTGGGCACTGAAGCTTTCTTT. The chain joins TRBV2 to TRBJ1-1, with D possibly matching TRBD1 (5 bases). There are 17 residues in the CDR3. Germline values: CDR1 SNHLY, CDR2 FYNNEI. V was trimmed by 2 bases and J by 4 bases, leaving 20 bases between them.

V is TRBV19 and J is TRBJ1-6, with D hard to call. The CDR3 runs to 13 residues. In germline, CDR1 is LNHDA, CDR2 SQIVND (reference sequence). Trimming stripped 5 bases from V and 9 bases from J, with 11 bases between. For the CDR3, the DNA is TGTGCCAGTAGTTCGAACGTAGGTTCACCCCTCCACTTT. Translating it yields CASSSNVGSPLHF.

In DNA form, the CDR3 reads TGTGCCAGCAGCTTAGTGGACAGGATAACTGGAAACACCATATATTTT. This translates into CASSLVDRITGNTIYF. J is TRBJ1-3 and V is TRBV11-3, with 7 bases matching TRBD1. CDR1 SGHNT and CDR2 YENEEA come from the germline V gene. J gave up 2 bases and V 1 base, and 5 bases lay outside the gene matches. The CDR3 totals 16 residues.

CDR3 sequence reads: CASSLAERGSEQYF. The CDR3 bases are TGTGCCAGCAGCTTGGCCGAACGGGGGAGCGAGCAGTACTTC. This rearrangement joins TRBV5-4 to TRBJ2-7; possible D gene TRBD2, 6 bases. Trimming pared 0 bases from V and 6 bases from J, leaving 13 bases between. CDR1 SGHNT and CDR2 YYREEE come from the germline V gene (reference sequence). The CDR3 totals 14 residues.

The V and J genes are TRBV9 and TRBJ1-1; D unresolved. Germline CDR1 reads SGDLS; CDR2 reads YYNGEE. This CDR3 comprises 15 residues. With 0 bases removed from V and 1 base from J, the gap between germline ends came to 10 bases. CDR3: CASSVDGGSNTEAFF. CDR3 bases: TGTGCCAGCAGCGTAGATGGAGGGTCGAACACTGAAGCTTTCTTT.

The J gene is TRBJ2-2, the V gene TRBV3-1 (or the pseudogene TRBV3-2); the match to TRBD1 covers 10 bases. The CDR3 has 16 amino acids. CDR1 and CDR2 (germline): LGHDT, YNNKEL (reference sequence). The V and J ends lost 2 bases and 7 bases, in that order; junction bases with no gene match: 7. Here the CDR3 reads CASSQWGQGYGGELFF. CDR3 nucleotide sequence: TGTGCCAGCAGCCAATGGGGACAGGGGTACGGCGGGGAGCTGTTTTTT.

The genes are TRBV3-1 (or the pseudogene TRBV3-2) and TRBJ1-1; perhaps TRBD1 as D (6 bases). V lost 0 bases and J 3 bases, leaving 14 bases between the germline ends. The germline V gene has CDR1 LGHDT and CDR2 YNNKEL (reference sequence). The CDR3 extends over 16 amino acids. The chain's CDR3 is CASSQDRDTMYTEAFF. CDR3 in DNA: TGTGCCAGCAGCCAAGATCGGGACACAATGTACACTGAAGCTTTCTTT.

The rearrangement links TRBV2 to TRBJ1-1; 9 nucleotides align to TRBD1. Germline lookup yields CDR1 SNHLY and CDR2 FYNNEI. Trimming removed 7 bases from V and 1 base from J; junction bases left unmatched: 4. This CDR3 is built from 14 residues. The CDR3: CASTADRGNTEAFF. In nucleotides, the CDR3 is TGTGCCAGCACAGCGGACAGGGGGAACACTGAAGCTTTCTTT.

The chain employs TRBV3-1 (or the pseudogene TRBV3-2) and TRBJ2-1; 8 positions agree with TRBD2. V lost 4 bases, J lost 0 bases, and 14 bases stayed unmatched. This CDR3 has 19 amino acids. Germline V lookup: CDR1 LGHDT, CDR2 YNNKEL (reference sequence). CDR3 in amino acids: CASSLQLERGLSSYNEQFF. The CDR3, as DNA: TGTGCCAGCAGCCTACAGCTGGAGCGGGGGTTGAGCTCCTACAATGAGCAGTTCTTC.